This TCR beta chain is from a study of blood T cell repertoires in COVID-19. The overall study: Italy, Spain and the United States were the sources of the convalescent and acute COVID-19 samples. The analysed material was cDNA or gDNA that came from T cells, B-cell-depleted T cells, or PBMCs.

Clones were read by immunoSEQ multiplex PCR, and TCRdb kept only the in-frame ones, dropping some. This table has about 410,000 clones, around 86% appearing once. V dropped 7 bases and J dropped 1 base, with 8 bases sitting between them. There are 13 residues in the CDR3. The germline V gene has CDR1 SNHLY and CDR2 FYNNEI. The V call is TRBV2, the J call TRBJ1-5; TRBD1 might be the D (5 bases). The material sequenced was peripheral blood. The sequence came from a woman aged 25 to 39 with active or convalescent COVID-19. CDR3 amino acids: CASKGLSNQPQHF. CDR3 DNA: TGTGCCAGCAAGGGGTTGAGCAATCAGCCCCAGCATTTT. The variable domain in full, with the rest retrieved from reference TRBV2 and TRBJ1-5, is EPEVTQTPSHQVTQMGQEVILRCVPISNHLYFYWYRQILGQKVEFLVSFYNNEISEKSEIFDDQFSVERPDGSNFTLKIRSTKLEDSAMYFCASKGLSNQPQHFGDGTRLSIL.